The clone carrying this T cell receptor beta chain showed up just once. The CDR3 spans 15 residues. Deletions cut 5 bases from V and 0 bases from J, with 12 bases between. Germline lookup yields CDR1 SGHTA and CDR2 FQGTGA. This sample was included in a study of blood T cell repertoires in COVID-19. Looking at the study overall: The cDNA or gDNA used as material had been derived from T cells, B-cell-depleted T cells, or PBMCs.

The cohort comprised adults aged 18 to 89 years residing in approximately 22 US areas. Assignment of participants to cohorts was predicated upon participant-reported clinical history. Each recovered donor of Cohort 3 presented with two negative PCRs, clearance, or symptom resolution. Sequencing was performed with immunoSEQ multiplex PCR; in TCRdb, only in-frame clones are kept and a portion is missing. The profile shows under 250,000 clones, 82% of them singletons. Sample: PBMCs or T cells enriched from blood (not recorded which). V is TRBV7-3 and J is TRBJ2-3; possibly TRBD1 for D (6 bases). This TCR came from a woman between 55 and 75 years old who had recovered from COVID-19. The CDR3 DNA reads as TGTGCCAGCAGCCCCGACAGGACTAGCACAGATACGCAGTATTTT. Translation gives CASSPDRTSTDTQYF.